Listed below are T cell receptor beta chains from one sample, sequenced in a study of blood T cell repertoires in COVID-19. Profiled with immunoSEQ multiplex PCR; TCRdb holds only in-frame clones, not every one. The sample consists of hundreds of thousands of clones, 87% of them appearing once. Sample: PBMCs or T cells enriched from blood (not recorded which). All receptors come from a young woman with acute COVID-19. Each CDR3 is given with its conserved first and last residue. Fields, in order: clone size, D gene, V gene, J gene, CDR3 protein, CDR3 DNA. D genes are given only for firm matches. Clone sizes are given selectively: once, few, many, or a class where the clone is expanded.

>-|-|TRBV19|TRBJ1-6
CASREDGVYNSPLHF
TGTGCCAGTAGGGAGGACGGAGTCTATAATTCACCCCTCCACTTT
>-|-|TRBV15|TRBJ1-1
CATSTLGAAGLTEAFF
TGTGCCACCAGTACCCTCGGGGCAGCGGGACTCACTGAAGCTTTCTTT
>-|-|TRBV20-1|TRBJ2-1
CSALAGEQFF
TGCAGTGCCCTTGCGGGGGAGCAGTTCTTC
>many|-|TRBV5-1|TRBJ1-4
CASSLGPQGNNEKLFF
TGCGCCAGCAGCTTGGGACCTCAGGGGAATAATGAAAAACTGTTTTTT
>-|-|TRBV19|TRBJ2-1
CASKSSSSYNEQFF
TGTGCCAGTAAGTCTTCGAGCTCCTACAATGAGCAGTTCTTC
>-|-|TRBV11-3|TRBJ1-1
CASSLGSGREAFF
TGTGCCAGCAGCTTAGGGTCCGGCAGGGAAGCTTTCTTT
>-|-|TRBV10-3|TRBJ2-2
CAISVGAPGELFF
TGTGCCATCAGTGTAGGGGCTCCCGGGGAGCTGTTTTTT
>-|-|TRBV2|TRBJ1-1
CASSGGGAYAFF
TGTGCCAGCAGCGGGGGGGGTGCGTACGCTTTCTTT
>-|-|TRBV2|TRBJ1-5
CASSRGPQSNQPQHF
TGTGCCAGCAGCCGCGGCCCGCAGAGCAATCAGCCCCAGCATTTT
>-|TRBD1|TRBV5-1|TRBJ1-6
CASSLVTGRYSPLHF
TGCGCCAGCAGCTTGGTGACAGGGCGGTATTCACCCCTCCACTTT
>-|-|TRBV15|TRBJ1-2
CATSTLNQGTGYGYTF
TGTGCCACCAGCACACTAAACCAGGGGACCGGGTATGGCTACACCTTC
>-|TRBD1|TRBV7-9|TRBJ1-3
CASSFTGEPGNTIYF
TGTGCCAGCAGCTTCACAGGGGAACCTGGAAACACCATATATTTT
>-|TRBD1|TRBV10-1|TRBJ2-1
CASSESRDRGPYNEQFF
TGCGCCAGCAGTGAGTCTAGAGACAGGGGGCCCTACAATGAGCAGTTCTTC
>few|TRBD1|TRBV27|TRBJ2-7
CASGDATDRVGYEQYF
TGTGCCAGCGGAGACGCAACCGACAGGGTCGGCTACGAGCAGTACTTC
>-|-|TRBV24-1|TRBJ2-1
CATSDSSQVGDYNEQFF
TGTGCCACCAGTGATTCCTCACAGGTTGGGGATTACAATGAGCAGTTCTTC
>-|-|TRBV7-9|TRBJ2-7
CASSPQGRPEQYF
TGTGCCAGCAGCCCCCAGGGCAGGCCCGAGCAGTACTTC
>-|-|TRBV5-1|TRBJ2-2
CASSFMAGDTGELFF
TGCGCCAGCAGCTTCATGGCAGGGGACACCGGGGAGCTGTTTTTT
>once|-|TRBV11-2|TRBJ1-4
CASSLNLGAGEKLFF
TGTGCCAGCAGCTTAAATCTAGGCGCGGGTGAAAAACTGTTTTTT
>-|TRBD1|TRBV5-4|TRBJ2-4
CASSSPQDRVLNIQYF
TGTGCCAGCAGTTCCCCCCAGGACAGGGTTTTGAACATTCAGTACTTC
>-|-|TRBV6-5|TRBJ1-6
CASTLIERNSPLHF
TGTGCCAGCACCCTCATAGAGAGGAATTCACCCCTCCACTTT
>-|TRBD1|TRBV6-1|TRBJ1-4
CASSEPLLMTGGYEKLFF
TGTGCCAGCAGTGAACCCCTATTAATGACAGGGGGTTATGAAAAACTGTTTTTT
>-|-|TRBV21-1|TRBJ1-6
CASSRESRDRFDSYNSPLHF
TGTGCCAGCAGCAGAGAGTCCCGGGACAGATTTGACTCCTATAATTCACCCCTCCACTTT
>-|-|TRBV30|TRBJ1-1
CAWSEQGNTEAFF
TGTGCCTGGAGTGAACAGGGGAACACTGAAGCTTTCTTT
>-|-|TRBV4-1|TRBJ1-1
CASSQETGTNTEAFF
TGCGCCAGCAGCCAGGAAACAGGGACGAACACTGAAGCTTTCTTT
>-|-|TRBV10-2|TRBJ1-2
CASGDRNYGYTF
TGCGCCAGCGGCGACAGGAACTATGGCTACACCTTC
>-|-|TRBV14|TRBJ2-2
CASSQEAGANTGELFF
TGTGCCAGCAGCCAAGAAGCCGGGGCGAACACCGGGGAGCTGTTTTTT
>few|TRBD1|TRBV2|TRBJ1-1
CASRRQGTEAFF
TGTGCCAGCAGGCGACAGGGAACTGAAGCTTTCTTT
>-|-|TRBV2|TRBJ1-2
CANLKGDLNYGYTF
TGTGCCAACTTAAAGGGGGACCTAAACTATGGCTACACCTTC
>-|-|TRBV5-1|TRBJ2-5
CASSSTQVGTQYF
TGCGCCAGCAGCTCGACCCAGGTCGGGACCCAGTACTTC
>-|-|TRBV25-1|TRBJ1-2
CASSTLGGGTGYTF
TGTGCCAGCAGTACGCTGGGTGGAGGGACTGGCTACACCTTC
>-|-|TRBV5-6|TRBJ1-2
CASSLWQGRVGYGYTF
TGTGCCAGCAGCTTGTGGCAGGGAAGAGTAGGCTATGGCTACACCTTC
>-|-|TRBV6-2/TRBV6-3|TRBJ2-5
CASSYPWGGKETQYF
TGTGCCAGCAGTTATCCCTGGGGGGGCAAGGAGACCCAGTACTTC
>-|TRBD1|TRBV7-9|TRBJ2-1
CASSLVGTGGLYNEQFF
TGTGCCAGCAGCTTAGTGGGAACAGGGGGCCTATACAATGAGCAGTTCTTC
>-|-|TRBV5-1|TRBJ1-2
CASSLVQGHGYTF
TGCGCCAGCAGCTTGGTACAGGGTCATGGCTACACCTTC
>-|-|TRBV6-2/TRBV6-3|TRBJ2-7
CASTPGQEAYEQYF
TGTGCCAGCACCCCGGGGCAGGAAGCCTACGAGCAGTACTTC
>-|TRBD1|TRBV19|TRBJ2-7
CASSTGTGGGYEQYF
TGTGCCAGTAGTACTGGGACAGGGGGCGGCTACGAGCAGTACTTC
>-|TRBD1|TRBV4-1|TRBJ1-2
CASSQGSVGQGWSGYTF
TGCGCCAGCAGCCAAGGATCGGTGGGACAGGGATGGAGTGGCTACACCTTC
>-|-|TRBV5-1|TRBJ2-5
CASSLAQGREKTQYF
TGCGCCAGCAGCTTGGCGCAGGGTAGAGAAAAGACCCAGTACTTC
>-|TRBD1|TRBV19|TRBJ2-7
CASSPGQGANIRRVF
TGTGCCAGTAGTCCGGGACAGGGGGCTAATATCAGGCGGGTTTTC
>-|TRBD1|TRBV5-6|TRBJ1-1
CASSPGPGQGWGPEAFF
TGTGCCAGCAGCCCTGGACCCGGACAGGGTTGGGGGCCTGAAGCTTTCTTT
>-|TRBD1|TRBV5-8|TRBJ1-1
CASSPGVTGGAEAFF
TGTGCCAGCAGCCCGGGGGTGACAGGGGGGGCTGAAGCTTTCTTT
>-|-|TRBV27|TRBJ1-5
CASSLAGRGQPQHF
TGTGCCAGCAGTTTGGCAGGGAGGGGTCAGCCCCAGCATTTT
>-|TRBD1|TRBV4-1|TRBJ1-1
CASSQDPGQRNTEAFF
TGCGCCAGCAGCCAGGATCCGGGACAGCGAAACACTGAAGCTTTCTTT
>-|-|TRBV9|TRBJ2-1
CASSVVGRAGNEQFF
TGTGCCAGCAGCGTAGTGGGCAGGGCCGGCAATGAGCAGTTCTTC
>-|-|TRBV6-5|TRBJ2-7
CASSLPPDGTYEQYF
TGTGCCAGCAGTCTCCCCCCGGACGGGACCTACGAGCAGTACTTC
>-|-|TRBV7-8|TRBJ1-3
CASSPAGLGNTIYF
TGTGCCAGCAGTCCCGCAGGGCTCGGAAACACCATATATTTT
>-|-|TRBV30|TRBJ2-1
CAWDDDGVREQFF
TGTGCCTGGGATGACGACGGGGTCAGGGAGCAGTTCTTC
>-|-|TRBV4-1|TRBJ1-4
CASSQRYTGLVREKLFF
TGCGCCAGCAGCCAACGCTACACAGGGTTGGTTAGGGAAAAACTGTTTTTT
>-|-|TRBV30|TRBJ1-1
CAWSGGADEAFF
TGTGCCTGGAGTGGCGGCGCAGATGAAGCTTTCTTT
>-|TRBD1|TRBV7-8|TRBJ1-3
CASSLVTGGGNTIYF
TGTGCCAGCAGCTTAGTGACAGGGGGCGGAAACACCATATATTTT
>-|-|TRBV7-9|TRBJ1-1
CASSPPLEGMNTEAFF
TGTGCCAGCAGCCCACCCCTCGAGGGTATGAACACTGAAGCTTTCTTT
>-|-|TRBV6-5|TRBJ1-2
CATLQGYGYTF
TGTGCCACCCTTCAGGGTTACGGCTACACCTTC
>-|-|TRBV10-3|TRBJ1-2
CAISEDSGDGYTF
TGTGCCATCAGTGAGGACTCGGGGGATGGCTACACCTTC
>-|-|TRBV6-6|TRBJ1-1
CASSYVYRVTEAFF
TGTGCCAGCAGTTATGTGTACAGGGTCACTGAAGCTTTCTTT
>-|-|TRBV7-8|TRBJ1-5
CASSLDRVQPQHF
TGTGCCAGCAGCTTAGATCGGGTTCAGCCCCAGCATTTT
>-|TRBD1|TRBV12-5|TRBJ2-1
CASGLLRTGGSYNEQFF
TGTGCTAGTGGTTTGCTAAGGACAGGCGGCTCCTACAATGAGCAGTTCTTC
>-|-|TRBV7-2|TRBJ1-6
CASSLTPSRTGSPLHF
TGTGCCAGCAGCCTCACTCCCTCGCGAACGGGGTCACCCCTCCACTTT
>-|TRBD1|TRBV19|TRBJ2-7
CASSTQGGYYEQYF
TGTGCCAGTAGTACACAGGGGGGATACTACGAGCAGTACTTC
>-|-|TRBV3-1/TRBV3-2|TRBJ2-5
CASSRLQGNQETQYF
TGTGCCAGCAGCCGCTTACAGGGAAACCAAGAGACCCAGTACTTC
>-|TRBD2|TRBV30|TRBJ2-7
CASSFGLAGVQQYF
TGTGCCTCTTCCTTCGGACTAGCGGGGGTTCAGCAGTACTTC